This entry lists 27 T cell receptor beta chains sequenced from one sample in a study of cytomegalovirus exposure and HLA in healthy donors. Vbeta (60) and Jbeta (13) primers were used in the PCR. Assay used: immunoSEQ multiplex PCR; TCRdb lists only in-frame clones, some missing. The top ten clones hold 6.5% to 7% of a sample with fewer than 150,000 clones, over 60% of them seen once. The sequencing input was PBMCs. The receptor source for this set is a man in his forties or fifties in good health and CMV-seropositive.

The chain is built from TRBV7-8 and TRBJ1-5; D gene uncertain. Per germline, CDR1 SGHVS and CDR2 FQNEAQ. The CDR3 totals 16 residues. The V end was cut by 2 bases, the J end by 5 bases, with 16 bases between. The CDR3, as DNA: TGTGCCAGCAGCTTATTACGGGAGCAAATGGATCAGCCCCAGCATTTT. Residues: CASSLLREQMDQPQHF. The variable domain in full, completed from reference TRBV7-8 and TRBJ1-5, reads GAGVSQSPRYKVAKRGQDVALRCDPISGHVSLFWYQQALGQGPEFLTYFQNEAQLDKSGLPSDRFFAERPEGSVSTLKIQRTQQEDSAVYLCASSLLREQMDQPQHFGDGTRLSIL.

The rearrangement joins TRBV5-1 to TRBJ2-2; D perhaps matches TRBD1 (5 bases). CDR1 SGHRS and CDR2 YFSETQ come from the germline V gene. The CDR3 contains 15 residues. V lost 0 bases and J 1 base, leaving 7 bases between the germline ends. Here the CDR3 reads CASSLAQGNTGELFF. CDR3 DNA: TGCGCCAGCAGCTTGGCCCAGGGGAACACCGGGGAGCTGTTTTTT.

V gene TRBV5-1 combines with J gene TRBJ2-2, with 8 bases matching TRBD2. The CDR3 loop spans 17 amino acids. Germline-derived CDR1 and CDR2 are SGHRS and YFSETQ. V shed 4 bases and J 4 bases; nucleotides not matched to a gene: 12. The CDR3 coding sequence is TGCGCCAGCAGCCCGGAGGAAGTCCTAGCGGGCACCGGGGAGCTGTTTTTT. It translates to CASSPEEVLAGTGELFF.

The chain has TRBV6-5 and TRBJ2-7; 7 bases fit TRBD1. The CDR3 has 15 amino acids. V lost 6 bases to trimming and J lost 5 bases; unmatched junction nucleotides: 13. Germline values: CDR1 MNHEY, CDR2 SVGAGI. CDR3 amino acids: CASRDLGTDGDEQYF. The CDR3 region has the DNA TGTGCCAGCAGGGACCTCGGGACAGATGGAGACGAGCAGTACTTC.

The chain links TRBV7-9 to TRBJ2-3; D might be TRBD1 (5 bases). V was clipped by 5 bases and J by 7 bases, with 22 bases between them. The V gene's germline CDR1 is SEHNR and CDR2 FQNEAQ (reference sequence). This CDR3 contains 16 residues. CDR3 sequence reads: CASSTQLGPNLHTQYF. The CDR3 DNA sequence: TGTGCCAGCAGCACCCAGTTGGGGCCCAACCTCCATACGCAGTATTTT.

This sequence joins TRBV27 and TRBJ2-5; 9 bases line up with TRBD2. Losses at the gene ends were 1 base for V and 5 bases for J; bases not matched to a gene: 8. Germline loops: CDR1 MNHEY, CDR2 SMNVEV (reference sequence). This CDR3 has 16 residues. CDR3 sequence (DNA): TGTGCCAGCAGTTTATTGGGCGGGGGGGCCAAGGAGACCCAGTACTTC. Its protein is CASSLLGGGAKETQYF.

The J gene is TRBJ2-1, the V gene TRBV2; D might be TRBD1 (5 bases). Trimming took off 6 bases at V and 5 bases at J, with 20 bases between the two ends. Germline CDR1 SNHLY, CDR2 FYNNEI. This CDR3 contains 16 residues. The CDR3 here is CASSLGLGAADNEQFF. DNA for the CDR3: TGTGCCAGCAGCCTCGGGCTTGGGGCGGCAGACAATGAGCAGTTCTTC. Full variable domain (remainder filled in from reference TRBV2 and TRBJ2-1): EPEVTQTPSHQVTQMGQEVILRCVPISNHLYFYWYRQILGQKVEFLVSFYNNEISEKSEIFDDQFSVERPDGSNFTLKIRSTKLEDSAMYFCASSLGLGAADNEQFFGPGTRLTVL.

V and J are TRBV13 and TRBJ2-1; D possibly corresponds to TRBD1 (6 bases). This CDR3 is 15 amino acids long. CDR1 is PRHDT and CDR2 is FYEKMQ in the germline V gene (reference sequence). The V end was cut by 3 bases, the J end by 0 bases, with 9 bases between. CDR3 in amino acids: CASSFPTGSYNEQFF. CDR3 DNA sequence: TGTGCCAGCAGCTTCCCGACAGGCTCCTACAATGAGCAGTTCTTC.

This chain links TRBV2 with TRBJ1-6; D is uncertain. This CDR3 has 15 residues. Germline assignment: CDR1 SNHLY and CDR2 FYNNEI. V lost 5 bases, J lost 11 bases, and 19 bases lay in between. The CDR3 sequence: CASSPTTLPGAPLHF. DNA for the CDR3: TGTGCCAGCAGTCCCACGACGTTGCCCGGGGCACCCCTCCACTTT.

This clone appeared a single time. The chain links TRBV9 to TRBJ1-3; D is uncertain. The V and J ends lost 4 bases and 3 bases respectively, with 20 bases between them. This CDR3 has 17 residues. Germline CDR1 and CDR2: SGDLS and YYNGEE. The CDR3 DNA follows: TGTGCCAGCAGCCCCAGACTCCAGGACTTTCTTGGAAACACCATATATTTT. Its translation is CASSPRLQDFLGNTIYF.

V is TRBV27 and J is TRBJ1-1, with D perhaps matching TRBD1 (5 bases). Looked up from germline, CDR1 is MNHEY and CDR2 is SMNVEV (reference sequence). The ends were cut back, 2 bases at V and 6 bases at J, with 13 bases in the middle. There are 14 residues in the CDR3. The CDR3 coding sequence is TGTGCCAGCAGTTTACAGGGAGGAGTCGCTGAAGCTTTCTTT. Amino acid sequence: CASSLQGGVAEAFF.

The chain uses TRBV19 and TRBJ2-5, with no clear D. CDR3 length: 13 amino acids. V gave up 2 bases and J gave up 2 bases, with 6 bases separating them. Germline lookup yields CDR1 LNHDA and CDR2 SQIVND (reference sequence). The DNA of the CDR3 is TGTGCCAGTAGTATAAGACTTCAAGAGACCCAGTACTTC. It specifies CASSIRLQETQYF.

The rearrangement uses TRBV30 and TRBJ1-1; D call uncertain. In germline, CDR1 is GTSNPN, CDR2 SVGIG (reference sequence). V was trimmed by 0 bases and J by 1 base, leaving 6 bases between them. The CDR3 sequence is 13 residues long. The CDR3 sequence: CAWSVAGNTEAFF. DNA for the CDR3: TGTGCCTGGAGTGTGGCGGGGAACACTGAAGCTTTCTTT.

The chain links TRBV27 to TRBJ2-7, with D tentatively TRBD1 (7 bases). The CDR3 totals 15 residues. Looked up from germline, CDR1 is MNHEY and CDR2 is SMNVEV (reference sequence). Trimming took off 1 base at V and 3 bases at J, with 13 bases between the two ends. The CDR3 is CASSLWSRGDYEQYF. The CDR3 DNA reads TGTGCCAGCAGTTTATGGTCCAGGGGGGACTACGAGCAGTACTTC.

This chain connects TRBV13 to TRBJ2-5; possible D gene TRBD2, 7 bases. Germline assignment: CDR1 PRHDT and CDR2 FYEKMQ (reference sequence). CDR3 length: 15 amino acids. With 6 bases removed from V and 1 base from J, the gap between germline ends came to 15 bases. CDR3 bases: TGTGCCAGCAGATTCCGGGGGGCGGGCCAAGAGACCCAGTACTTC. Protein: CASRFRGAGQETQYF.

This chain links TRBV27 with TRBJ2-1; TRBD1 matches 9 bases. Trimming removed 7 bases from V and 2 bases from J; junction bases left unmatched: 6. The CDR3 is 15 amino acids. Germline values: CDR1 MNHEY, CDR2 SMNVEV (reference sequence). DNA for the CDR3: TGTGCCAGCACATCCGGGACAGGGACCTACAATGAGCAGTTCTTC. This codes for CASTSGTGTYNEQFF.

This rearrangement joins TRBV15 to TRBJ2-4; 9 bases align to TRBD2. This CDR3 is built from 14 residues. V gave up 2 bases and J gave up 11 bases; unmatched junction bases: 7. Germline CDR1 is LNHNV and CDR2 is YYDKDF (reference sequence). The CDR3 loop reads CATSRPGRLAVQYF. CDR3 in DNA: TGTGCCACCAGCAGACCAGGAAGACTAGCGGTTCAGTACTTC.

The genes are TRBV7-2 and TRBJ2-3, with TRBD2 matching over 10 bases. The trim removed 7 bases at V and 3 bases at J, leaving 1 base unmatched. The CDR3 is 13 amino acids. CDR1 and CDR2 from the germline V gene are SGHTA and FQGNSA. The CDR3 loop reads CASKRGGTDTQYF. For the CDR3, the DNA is TGTGCCAGCAAGCGGGGGGGGACAGATACGCAGTATTTT.

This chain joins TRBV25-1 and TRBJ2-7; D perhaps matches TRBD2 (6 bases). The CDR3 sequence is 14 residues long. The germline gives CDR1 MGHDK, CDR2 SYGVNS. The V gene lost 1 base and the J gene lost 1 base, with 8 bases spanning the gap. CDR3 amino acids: CASSESGGSYEQYF. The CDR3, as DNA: TGTGCCAGCAGTGAATCCGGGGGATCCTACGAGCAGTACTTC.

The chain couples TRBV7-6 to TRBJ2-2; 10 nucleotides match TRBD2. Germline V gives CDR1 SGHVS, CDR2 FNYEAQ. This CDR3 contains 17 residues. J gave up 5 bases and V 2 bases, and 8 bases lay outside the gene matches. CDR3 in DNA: TGTGCCAGCAGCTTATTTGGGACTAGCGACACAACCGGGGAGCTGTTTTTT. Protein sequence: CASSLFGTSDTTGELFF.

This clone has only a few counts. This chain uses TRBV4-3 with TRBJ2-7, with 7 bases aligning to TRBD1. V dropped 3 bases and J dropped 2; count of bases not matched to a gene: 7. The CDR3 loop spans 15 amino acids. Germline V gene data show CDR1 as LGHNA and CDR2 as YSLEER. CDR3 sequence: CASSQQTGSTYEQYF. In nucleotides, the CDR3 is TGCGCCAGCAGCCAGCAGACAGGGTCTACCTACGAGCAGTACTTC.

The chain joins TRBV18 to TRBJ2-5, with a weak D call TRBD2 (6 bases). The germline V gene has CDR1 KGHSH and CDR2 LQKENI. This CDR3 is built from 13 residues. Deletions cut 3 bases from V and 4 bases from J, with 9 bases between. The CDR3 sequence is CASSPFGGETQYF. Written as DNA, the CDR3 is TGTGCCAGCTCACCTTTCGGGGGAGAGACCCAGTACTTC.

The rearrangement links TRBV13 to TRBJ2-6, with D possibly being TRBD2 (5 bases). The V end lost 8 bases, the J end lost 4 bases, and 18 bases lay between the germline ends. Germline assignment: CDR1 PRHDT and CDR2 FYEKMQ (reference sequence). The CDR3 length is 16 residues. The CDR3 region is CASAGALRTGANVLTF. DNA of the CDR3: TGTGCCAGCGCGGGCGCCCTGAGGACCGGGGCCAACGTCCTGACTTTC.

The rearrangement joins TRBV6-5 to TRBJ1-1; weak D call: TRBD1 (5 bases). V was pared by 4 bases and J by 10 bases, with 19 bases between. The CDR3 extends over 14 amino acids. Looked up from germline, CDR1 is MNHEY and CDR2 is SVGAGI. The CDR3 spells CASSSPVRQGGAFF. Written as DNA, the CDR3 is TGTGCCAGCAGTTCCCCCGTCCGTCAGGGAGGAGCTTTCTTT.

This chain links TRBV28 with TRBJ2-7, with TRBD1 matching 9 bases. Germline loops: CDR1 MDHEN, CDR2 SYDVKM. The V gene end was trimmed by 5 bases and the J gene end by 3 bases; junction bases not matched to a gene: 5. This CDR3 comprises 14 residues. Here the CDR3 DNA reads TGTGCCAGCAGTGGGACAGGGACGGACTACGAGCAGTACTTC. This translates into CASSGTGTDYEQYF.

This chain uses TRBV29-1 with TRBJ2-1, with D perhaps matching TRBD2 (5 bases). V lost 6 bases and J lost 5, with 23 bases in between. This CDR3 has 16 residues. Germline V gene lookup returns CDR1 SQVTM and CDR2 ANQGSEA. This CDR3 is CSVRSLLADVHNEQFF. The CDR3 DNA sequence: TGCAGCGTCCGTAGCCTGCTAGCCGACGTTCACAATGAGCAGTTCTTC.

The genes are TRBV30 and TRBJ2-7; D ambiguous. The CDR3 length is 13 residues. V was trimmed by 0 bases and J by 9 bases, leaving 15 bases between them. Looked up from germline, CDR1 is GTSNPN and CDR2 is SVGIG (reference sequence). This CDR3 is CAWSVISGSGQYF. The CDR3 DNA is TGTGCCTGGAGTGTAATTAGTGGGTCGGGGCAGTACTTC.